This T cell receptor (beta chain) was observed in a study of blood T cell repertoires in COVID-19. Looking at the study overall: Samples came from the United States, Italy and Spain, spanning acute and convalescent COVID-19. PBMCs, B-cell-depleted T cells, or T cells provided the cDNA or gDNA that made up the material.

The CDR3 spans 15 residues. Germline V gene data show CDR1 as SGHVS and CDR2 as FNYEAQ. With V trimmed by 5 bases and J by 2 bases, 5 bases remained unmatched. In the original analysis: Using reference gene primer amplification, nucleated cell counts were estimated. Measured with immunoSEQ multiplex PCR; TCRdb has only the in-frame clones, and not every one. That table furnishes V, J and clone size, whereas the DNA furnished D and trimming. Found here are roughly 70,000 clones, roughly three quarters of them singletons; the top ten hold 6.3%. The chain couples TRBV7-6 to TRBJ2-1; 8 bases fit TRBD2. The sequencing sample was made of peripheral blood. This clonotype was sampled from a woman aged 55-69 years with acute or convalescent COVID-19. CDR3 sequence: CASSPGGLAYNEQFF. In DNA, the CDR3 is TGTGCCAGCAGCCCCGGGGGACTAGCCTACAATGAGCAGTTCTTC.